One sample yielded the 16 T cell receptor beta chains listed below, sequenced in a study of T-cell memory formation after mild COVID-19 (TCRdb year 2021). The library relied on 5' RACE. Sequencing used an Illumina NovaSeq 6000. TCRdb reworked the public reads: Q25 trimming with fastp, MiXCR clone assembly, productive beta chains retained. Each entry merges the rows of one CDR3 protein and shows their most common DNA and genes. Within this sample are tens of thousands of distinct CDR3 sequences, with about 6.1% of them counted one time only. Of the sample, 0.81% is held by the ten largest clones. Sequencing was performed on PBMCs or a T cell subset sorted from them (not recorded which). These TCRs come from an adult who had mild COVID-19 (a few samples of this study predate the infection). The sample titles of this study are shuffled in the database, so cell type and time point are left out.

This clonotype was seen ten or more times. V is TRBV18 and J is TRBJ2-7; 8 nucleotides agree with TRBD2. V dropped 2 bases and J dropped 3; count of bases not matched to a gene: 3. The germline gives CDR1 KGHSH, CDR2 LQKENI. The length of the CDR3 is 14 residues. As DNA, the CDR3 is TGTGCCAGCTCACCAAGAACTAGCGGCTACGAGCAGTACTTC. This sequence encodes CASSPRTSGYEQYF. The variable domain in full, with the rest retrieved from reference TRBV18 and TRBJ2-7, is NAGVMQNPRHLVRRRGQEARLRCSPMKGHSHVYWYRQLPEEGLKFMVYLQKENIIDESGMPKERFSAEFPKEGPSILRIQQVVRGDSAAYFCASSPRTSGYEQYFGPGTRLTVT.

This clonotype has just a few counts. The V gene is TRBV18, the J gene TRBJ1-4, with 9 bases fitting TRBD1. This CDR3 contains 16 residues. Germline CDR1 is KGHSH and CDR2 is LQKENI. V dropped 2 bases and J dropped 8; count of bases not matched to a gene: 9. CDR3 in DNA: TGTGCCAGCTCACCAACTCTTACAGGGGGCAGCGAAAAACTGTTTTTT. Protein sequence: CASSPTLTGGSEKLFF. Full variable domain (outside the CDR3, taken from reference TRBV18 and TRBJ1-4): NAGVMQNPRHLVRRRGQEARLRCSPMKGHSHVYWYRQLPEEGLKFMVYLQKENIIDESGMPKERFSAEFPKEGPSILRIQQVVRGDSAAYFCASSPTLTGGSEKLFFGSGTQLSVL.

This clonotype was seen a few times. The chain combines TRBV5-1 with TRBJ2-3; TRBD2 agrees at 13 bases. The CDR3 contains 16 residues. V lost 4 bases, J lost 2 bases, and 4 bases stayed unmatched. CDR1 is SGHRS, CDR2 YFSETQ, per germline. CDR3: CASSTGTSGTTDTQYF. The CDR3 DNA is TGCGCCAGCAGCACCGGGACTAGCGGGACCACAGATACGCAGTATTTT.

V is TRBV20-1 and J is TRBJ1-2; perhaps TRBD1 as D (6 bases). Germline V lookup: CDR1 DFQATT, CDR2 SNEGSKA (reference sequence). The CDR3 length is 16 residues. Trimming shortened V by 2 bases and J by 1 base, and 17 bases separated the two germline ends. CDR3 in amino acids: CSARKEAGVNNYGYTF. CDR3 coding DNA: TGCAGTGCTAGAAAGGAGGCAGGGGTCAATAACTATGGCTACACCTTC.

V is TRBV5-5 and J is TRBJ2-1; no reliable D call. V was shortened by 1 base and J by 5 bases, with 10 bases between the two germline ends. Germline V lookup: CDR1 SGHKS, CDR2 YYEKEE (reference sequence). The CDR3 totals 14 residues. This CDR3 reads CASSLSPANNEQFF. The CDR3 DNA is TGTGCCAGCAGCTTGAGCCCCGCTAACAATGAGCAGTTCTTC.

The chain uses TRBV5-4 and TRBJ1-1; D ambiguous. The length of the CDR3 is 15 residues. Trimming removed 0 bases at V and 11 bases at J, with 20 bases between. Germline loops: CDR1 SGHNT, CDR2 YYREEE (reference sequence). The CDR3 spells CASSLDQVMQNEAFF. CDR3 in DNA: TGTGCCAGCAGCTTGGATCAGGTGATGCAGAACGAGGCTTTCTTT. Using reference TRBV5-4 and TRBJ1-1 for the parts outside the CDR3, the full variable domain is ETGVTQSPTHLIKTRGQQVTLRCSSQSGHNTVSWYQQALGQGPQFIFQYYREEENGRGNFPPRFSGLQFPNYSSELNVNALELDDSALYLCASSLDQVMQNEAFFGQGTRLTVV.

This clonotype came up a few times. V gene TRBV6-2 or TRBV6-3 combines with J gene TRBJ1-6; TRBD1 agrees at 7 bases. The CDR3 spans 14 residues. Germline V gives CDR1 MNHEY, CDR2 SVGEGT. Germline trimming cut 4 bases from V and 6 bases from J; bases unmatched to any gene: 3. This chain's CDR3 is CASSWGQFNSPLHF. Here the CDR3 DNA reads TGTGCCAGCAGTTGGGGACAGTTTAATTCACCCCTCCACTTT.

The sample holds many counts of this clonotype. The rearrangement joins TRBV24-1 to TRBJ2-3, with D hard to call. Trimming stripped 5 bases from V and 0 bases from J, with 11 bases between. The CDR3 loop spans 15 amino acids. Germline V CDR1 and CDR2: KGHDR, SFDVKD. The CDR3 coding sequence is TGTGCCACCAGTGGAGGTTGGGGTAGCACAGATACGCAGTATTTT. It translates to CATSGGWGSTDTQYF.

The chain joins TRBV27 to TRBJ1-1; D unresolved. CDR3 length: 14 residues. Trimming left V 7 bases short and J 3 bases short, with 15 bases between. Germline V gene sequence: CDR1 MNHEY, CDR2 SMNVEV (reference sequence). In DNA, the CDR3 is TGTGCCAGCACCAGTAGGGCGGCTTACACTGAAGCTTTCTTT. Its translation: CASTSRAAYTEAFF.

This clonotype was found a few times. The chain combines TRBV9 with TRBJ1-2, with D possibly TRBD1 on 6 matching bases. CDR1 is SGDLS, CDR2 YYNGEE, per germline. This CDR3 is 13 amino acids long. Between the trimmed V and J ends, which lost 5 bases and 8 bases, there was a span of 16 bases. CDR3 in amino acids: CASRDTGSRGYTF. CDR3 in DNA: TGTGCCAGCAGAGATACAGGGAGCCGAGGCTACACCTTC.

The table lists this clonotype with many counts. V and J are TRBV29-1 and TRBJ2-3; D is ambiguous. The length of the CDR3 is 12 residues. The germline CDR1 and CDR2 sequences are SQVTM and ANQGSEA. The germline V and J ends were trimmed by 8 bases and 5 bases, with 14 bases remaining between them. The CDR3 DNA follows: TGCAGCTCATCGTTCGATGTAGATACGCAGTATTTT. Translated: CSSSFDVDTQYF.

This CDR3 reads CAIRDLPGYTF. The CDR3 DNA follows: TGTGCCATCAGGGACCTCCCTGGCTACACCTTC. The V and J genes are TRBV10-3 and TRBJ1-2; D is undetermined. The CDR3 length is 11 residues. V lost 6 bases, J lost 7 bases, and 9 bases lay in between. The germline V gene encodes CDR1 ENHRY and CDR2 SYGVKD.

This clonotype was seen a handful of times. This chain connects TRBV11-2 to TRBJ2-5; 9 nucleotides align to TRBD1. The V gene end was trimmed by 0 bases and the J gene end by 6 bases; junction bases not matched to a gene: 11. Germline CDR1 reads SGHAT; CDR2 reads FQNNGV. CDR3 size: 17 residues. The CDR3 DNA reads TGTGCCAGCAGCTTAGAGGGAGGGACAGGGTCTTGGCAGACCCAGTACTTC. This codes for CASSLEGGTGSWQTQYF.

This clonotype was recorded many times. The CDR3 region has the DNA TGTGCCAGCAGACAGAACACCGGGGAGCTGTTTTTT. Residues: CASRQNTGELFF. The chain links TRBV6-5 to TRBJ2-2; D is uncertain. Germline lookup yields CDR1 MNHEY and CDR2 SVGAGI. The CDR3 spans 12 residues. V was trimmed by 6 bases and J by 1 base, leaving 3 bases between them.

This clonotype was seen a handful of times. V and J are TRBV6-5 and TRBJ2-7; 7 bases agree with TRBD2. V was clipped by 5 bases and J by 0 bases; unmatched bases: 7. CDR3 size: 15 residues. Per germline, CDR1 MNHEY and CDR2 SVGAGI. CDR3 in amino acids: CASSLAESFSYEQYF. DNA for the CDR3: TGTGCCAGCAGTCTAGCGGAGTCTTTCTCCTACGAGCAGTACTTC.

This clonotype appeared many times. The chain links TRBV24-1 to TRBJ2-3; 11 nucleotides align to TRBD2. This CDR3 comprises 15 residues. V shed 3 bases, J shed 3 bases, and the junction held 1 base outside the gene matches. Germline V CDR1 and CDR2: KGHDR, SFDVKD. CDR3 residues: CATSDPSGRTDTQYF. As DNA, the CDR3 is TGTGCCACCAGTGATCCTAGCGGGAGGACAGATACGCAGTATTTT.